Below, 9 T cell receptor beta chains from the same sample are listed, as sequenced in a study of T cells in Graves' hyperthyroidism and ophthalmopathy (dated by TCRdb to the late 2010s). Library generation was performed with multiplex PCR. Sequencing instrument: Illumina HiSeq 2000. The TCR beta CDR3 regions were amplified from the RNA transcripts. The first round of RT-PCR for the TCR CDR3 was performed with the HTBI primer set and the Qiagen OneStep RT-PCR kit. TCRdb cleaned the public reads at Q25 with fastp, built clones with MiXCR and kept in-frame beta chains. Each entry is one CDR3 protein sequence, shown with its most common DNA and genes. In all, the sample holds about 350,000 distinct CDR3 sequences, and around 13% of those were seen once. Clones ranked in the top ten supply around 23% of the sample. The specimen sequenced was blood. These receptors originate from a young woman with Graves' hyperthyroidism.

As concerns this clonotype: A clone one base away is much larger, so this may be a read error. The rearrangement joins TRBV2 to TRBJ1-2; D remains ambiguous. CDR3 length: 15 residues. The germline gives CDR1 SNHLY, CDR2 FYNNEI. V was pared by 2 bases and J by 8 bases, with 18 bases between. CDR3 amino acids: CASSENPAETRGYTF. As DNA, the CDR3 is TGTGCCAGCAGTGAAAACCCGGCGGAGACGAGAGGCTACACCTTC.

This clonotype was counted only a few times. This chain uses TRBV13 with TRBJ1-1, with TRBD1 as a possible D gene (6 bases). V lost 4 bases to trimming and J lost 1 base, with 13 bases between them. The CDR3 runs 15 residues. Germline V gene sequence: CDR1 PRHDT, CDR2 FYEKMQ (reference sequence). CDR3 region: CASSWGPPRNTEAFF. In nucleotides, the CDR3 is TGTGCCAGCAGCTGGGGGCCCCCCCGGAACACTGAAGCTTTCTTT.

This clonotype has just one count. The genes are TRBV6-2 or TRBV6-3 and TRBJ2-4; TRBD2 aligns across 14 bases. CDR1 and CDR2 from the germline V gene are MNHEY and SVGEGT. The CDR3 length is 18 residues. Germline trimming cut 2 bases from V and 1 base from J; bases unmatched to any gene: 4. CDR3 bases: TGTGCCAGCAGTTACGGACTAGCGGGAGGAGGGGCCAAAAACATTCAGTACTTC. It translates to CASSYGLAGGGAKNIQYF.

In its sample, this clonotype was seen many times. In DNA, the CDR3 is TGTGCCAGCACGGGCAGGGTTTTCGAGCAGTACTTC. It translates to CASTGRVFEQYF. The chain joins TRBV28 to TRBJ2-7; D is possibly TRBD1 (5 bases). Trimming took 7 bases from V and 6 from J, leaving 13 bases between them. CDR1 and CDR2 from the germline V gene are MDHEN and SYDVKM. The CDR3 runs 12 residues.

DNA of the CDR3: TGTGCCAGCGGTCTCGACCGGAATGAGCAGTTCTTC. This codes for CASGLDRNEQFF. V usage is TRBV6-5 and J usage is TRBJ2-1; D is undetermined. Trimming cost V 8 bases and J 7 bases, with 12 bases left between them. CDR3 length: 12 amino acids. CDR1 and CDR2 (germline): MNHEY, SVGAGI.

This clonotype was counted at least ten times. This chain connects TRBV2 to TRBJ2-5, with D unresolved. CDR3 size: 15 residues. V was cut by 8 bases and J by 1 base, with 17 bases left in between. Germline CDR1 and CDR2: SNHLY and FYNNEI. The CDR3: CASGRLGLSQETQYF. The DNA for the CDR3 is TGTGCCAGCGGTCGGCTTGGGCTTTCCCAAGAGACCCAGTACTTC.

This clonotype has a count of ten or more. The chain has TRBV5-1 and TRBJ1-5, with D hard to call. The length of the CDR3 is 13 residues. The V end was cut by 0 bases, the J end by 5 bases, with 6 bases between. Germline V gives CDR1 SGHRS, CDR2 YFSETQ. This CDR3 is CASSLASDQPQHF. The CDR3 nucleotides read TGCGCCAGCAGCTTGGCTTCGGATCAGCCCCAGCATTTT.

The table lists this clonotype with many counts. As DNA, the CDR3 is TGCAGCGTTGAGGGGGAAGATGGCTACACCTTC. Its translation: CSVEGEDGYTF. The chain employs TRBV29-1 and TRBJ1-2; maybe TRBD1 (5 bases). The CDR3 has 11 amino acids. The V end was cut by 3 bases, the J end by 6 bases, with 8 bases between. Germline V gives CDR1 SQVTM, CDR2 ANQGSEA.

This clonotype was counted only a few times. The CDR3 protein is CATSRDSGTGREQYF. CDR3 bases: TGTGCCACCAGCAGAGATAGTGGGACAGGGCGCGAGCAGTACTTC. The chain couples TRBV15 to TRBJ2-7; TRBD1 matches 9 bases. The CDR3 runs 15 residues. V gave up 0 bases and J gave up 6 bases; unmatched junction bases: 6. Looked up from germline, CDR1 is LNHNV and CDR2 is YYDKDF (reference sequence). Full variable domain (remainder filled in from reference TRBV15 and TRBJ2-7): DAMVIQNPRYQVTQFGKPVTLSCSQTLNHNVMYWYQQKSSQAPKLLFHYYDKDFNNEADTPDNFQSRRPNTSFCFLDIRSPGLGDTAMYLCATSRDSGTGREQYFGPGTRLTVT.